These T cell receptor beta chains were read from a single sample in a study of T-cell reconstitution after alpha-beta-depleted transplantation in children. From the PCR reads, TCRdb called clonotypes with MiXCR, one entry per CDR3 protein. This sample yields 530,000 or so distinct CDR3 sequences, of which approximately 30% are seen a single time; 30% to 45% belongs to the top ten. The source was PBMCs, collected before TCRalphabeta/CD19-depleted stem cell transplant. These receptors were taken from a boy in the first two years of life with Wiskott-Aldrich syndrome, due to receive a stem cell transplant. CDR3s include the opening cysteine and the closing phenylalanine or tryptophan. The order of the fields is V gene, CDR3 protein.

TRBV1	CASSRGPSGRFHTGELFF
TRBV6-1	CASIPTGAGYEQYF
TRBV14	CATQGNRVSEAFF
TRBV12-3/TRBV12-4	CASMRGSSGNTIYF
TRBV12-3/TRBV12-4	CASSNRQALRETQYF
TRBV12-3/TRBV12-4	CASSETGGVAYNEQFF
TRBV5-1	CASSLGRAVIPLVHEQFF
TRBV30	CACLGVYRGSLFF
TRBV5-1	CASRAGTGNMGEQFF
TRBV27	CASGPVGTTNTEAFF
TRBV6-1	CASSPTTISYNEQFF
TRBV7-2	CASSQLAVQETQYF
TRBV18	CASSSRIGAEAFF
TRBV5-1	CASSLAKRDTQYF
TRBV4-2	CASSQGQGKGAGELFF
TRBV11-1	CASSPRLGLAGDRYNEQFF
TRBV5-1	CASSSEGFTDTQYF
TRBV5-4	CASSAGLAGVEGTDTQYF
TRBV5-1	CASSLGLGDGDTQYF
TRBV2	CASKVERPTYEQYF
TRBV9	CASSALAGGGDTQYF
TRBV6-5	CAISHRQLSYNEQFF
TRBV9	CASSVADRGTEQYF
TRBV20-1	CSALTDKGTDTQYF
TRBV12-3/TRBV12-4	CASISTFGAQGTQYF
TRBV5-1	CASSAGTGNLYEQYF
TRBV5-5	CASSFGVAGTGDYGYTF
TRBV5-1	CASSLGAVASHEQFF
TRBV5-5	CASSLLGQQETQYF
TRBV20-1	CSARTPRPDNEQFF
TRBV29-1	CSGSLLAGDEQFF
TRBV5-1	CASSPSGQTWGKETQYF
TRBV5-1	CASSLGGSNQPQHF
TRBV24-1	CATSDSPGTGVNEQFF
TRBV18	CASSRDRGRRDTEAFF
TRBV12-3/TRBV12-4	CASSLLRGAEAFF
TRBV12-3/TRBV12-4	CASNTGTLEADTQYF
TRBV7-2	CASSLQRSYNEQFF
TRBV5-1	CASSLTGGLGEKLFF
TRBV10-1	CASSEWGQPGTDTQYF
TRBV10-3	CAISGSGTFYEQYF
TRBV5-1	CASSLASNPPYGYTF
TRBV27	CASSPQGTGTEAFF
TRBV29-1	CSANPRQGGTEAFF
TRBV7-9	CASSLVRDTQYF
TRBV5-5	CASSLEGRDTEAFF
TRBV6-1	CASSSLGGTQPQHF
TRBV5-1	CASSPQGGTSSYNEQFF
TRBV20-1	CSASGHPGTSNEQFF
TRBV28	CASSFRGTPAGF
TRBV27	CASSSGVGRMETQYF
TRBV20-1	CSAAKGRGDRDEQFF
TRBV20-1	CSTEAGGGEKLFF
TRBV5-1	CASSLDGPHNEQFF
TRBV7-6	CASSSTGGNYEQYF
TRBV20-1	CSARGGQANYGYTF
TRBV11-2	CASSLRRDLGTYEQYF